Following are 17 T cell receptor beta chains from one sample sequenced in a study of T cells in localized non-small cell lung cancer. Sequenced by immunoSEQ multiplex PCR; TCRdb stores in-frame clones only, minus some. The sample shows roughly 38,000 clones, around nine tenths of them seen only once. The sample here was peripheral blood, taken before any cancer treatment. These receptors were collected from a man between 18 and 49 years old with stage I lung adenocarcinoma.

The gene calls are TRBV10-3 and TRBJ2-5; tentatively, D is TRBD1 (5 bases). With 4 bases removed from V and 4 bases from J, the gap between germline ends came to 7 bases. CDR1 is ENHRY, CDR2 SYGVKD, per germline. The CDR3 sequence is 12 residues long. The CDR3 spells CAISGTRETQYF. The CDR3, as DNA: TGTGCCATCAGTGGGACACGAGAGACCCAGTACTTC.

The CDR3 spells CASSSTVGLGPRQYF. As DNA, the CDR3 is TGTGCCAGCAGCTCGACTGTAGGGCTAGGGCCTAGGCAGTACTTC. The V and J genes are TRBV13 and TRBJ2-7, with D hard to call. Germline assignment: CDR1 PRHDT and CDR2 FYEKMQ (reference sequence). The CDR3 runs 15 residues. The V end lost 4 bases, the J end lost 9 bases, and 22 bases lay between the germline ends.

The chain carries TRBV29-1 and TRBJ1-1, with 7 bases lining up with TRBD1. V was clipped by 4 bases and J by 0 bases; unmatched bases: 5. The CDR3 consists of 14 residues. The germline CDR1 and CDR2 sequences are SQVTM and ANQGSEA. This chain's CDR3 is CSVAGRGMNTEAFF. The CDR3 region has the DNA TGCAGCGTTGCTGGCAGGGGGATGAACACTGAAGCTTTCTTT.

The chain has TRBV25-1 and TRBJ2-7; no reliable D call. Germline values: CDR1 MGHDK, CDR2 SYGVNS. CDR3 length: 12 amino acids. With 9 bases removed from V and 3 bases from J, the gap between germline ends came to 12 bases. The CDR3 nucleotides read TGTGCCAGTTCAGTAGGGAACTACGAGCAGTACTTC. Protein sequence: CASSVGNYEQYF.

The gene calls are TRBV4-2 and TRBJ1-1; 7 bases map to TRBD1. There are 19 residues in the CDR3. Germline V gene data show CDR1 as LGHNA and CDR2 as YNFKEQ. Germline trimming cut 0 bases from V and 1 base from J; bases unmatched to any gene: 14. The DNA for the CDR3 is TGTGCCAGCAGCCAAGATAGAGGCAGGGGGACTCGGTCGAACACTGAAGCTTTCTTT. This sequence encodes CASSQDRGRGTRSNTEAFF.

The V and J genes are TRBV4-3 and TRBJ1-2; D unresolved. Trimming removed 0 bases at V and 9 bases at J, with 14 bases between. CDR1 and CDR2 from the germline V gene are LGHNA and YSLEER. CDR3 length equals 14 residues. The CDR3 loop is CASSQDRGRNSYTF. For the CDR3, the DNA is TGCGCCAGCAGCCAAGATCGAGGTCGGAATAGCTACACCTTC.

The chain uses TRBV2 and TRBJ1-2; D call uncertain. The CDR3 covers 12 residues. The V end was cut by 10 bases, the J end by 4 bases, with 13 bases between. Germline values: CDR1 SNHLY, CDR2 FYNNEI. CDR3 bases: TGTGCCACCCTGGAGGCGCTCTATGGCTACACCTTC. This sequence encodes CATLEALYGYTF.

V usage is TRBV5-1 and J usage is TRBJ2-1; 7 positions agree with TRBD1. V shed 2 bases, J shed 4 bases, and the junction held 6 bases outside the gene matches. The CDR3 contains 15 residues. CDR1 SGHRS and CDR2 YFSETQ come from the germline V gene. The CDR3 bases are TGCGCCAGCAGCTTAGGGGGCGGCCTTTACAATGAGCAGTTCTTC. Encoded protein: CASSLGGGLYNEQFF.

The V call is TRBV28, the J call TRBJ1-2; D remains ambiguous. Germline CDR1 MDHEN, CDR2 SYDVKM. V lost 6 bases to trimming and J lost 7 bases, with 9 bases between them. This CDR3 comprises 11 residues. CDR3 protein: CASRGFPGYTF. Written as DNA, the CDR3 is TGTGCCAGCAGGGGCTTCCCTGGCTACACCTTC.

This rearrangement joins TRBV4-1 to TRBJ1-3, with D maybe TRBD1 (6 bases). The CDR3 spans 15 residues. Trimming removed 2 bases from V and 4 bases from J, with 12 bases in between. Germline CDR1 is MGHRA and CDR2 is YSYEKL. In DNA form, the CDR3 reads TGCGCCAGCAGCCAAACCGGGACACAAGGAAACACCATATATTTT. Translated, it gives CASSQTGTQGNTIYF.

This chain uses TRBV27 with TRBJ2-7; D uncertain. CDR1 is MNHEY, CDR2 SMNVEV, per germline (reference sequence). This CDR3 spans 15 amino acids. The ends were cut back, 0 bases at V and 0 bases at J, with 9 bases in the middle. CDR3 protein: CASSLSTASSYEQYF. CDR3 sequence (DNA): TGTGCCAGCAGTTTATCTACAGCGAGCTCCTACGAGCAGTACTTC.

This chain connects TRBV18 to TRBJ2-1; D is perhaps TRBD2 (6 bases). From germline, CDR1 is KGHSH and CDR2 LQKENI. CDR3 length: 13 residues. V was clipped by 2 bases and J by 6 bases, with 8 bases between them. The CDR3 here is CASSPNGGNEQFF. The CDR3 DNA reads TGTGCCAGCTCACCAAACGGGGGCAATGAGCAGTTCTTC.

The chain uses TRBV5-1 and TRBJ2-7; D uncertain. The CDR3 is 16 residues long. Germline V lookup: CDR1 SGHRS, CDR2 YFSETQ. The ends were cut back, 4 bases at V and 0 bases at J, with 17 bases in the middle. The CDR3 DNA is TGCGCCAGCAGCCCGAGGCCCGAAGGGAACTCCTACGAGCAGTACTTC. Amino acid sequence: CASSPRPEGNSYEQYF.

This clone was picked up a small number of times. The CDR3 nucleotides are TGTGCCAGCAGCTTAGAGAGGGGAAGCTATGGCTACACCTTC. Amino acids: CASSLERGSYGYTF. The chain combines TRBV7-2 with TRBJ1-2; D possibly corresponds to TRBD1 (5 bases). V dropped 1 base and J dropped 4 bases, with 10 bases sitting between them. CDR3 length: 14 residues. Per germline, CDR1 SGHTA and CDR2 FQGNSA.

The chain has TRBV25-1 and TRBJ1-1; D is unclear. CDR1 and CDR2 (germline): MGHDK, SYGVNS. Between the trimmed V and J ends, which lost 4 bases and 6 bases, there was a span of 9 bases. The CDR3 is 12 amino acids. The CDR3 region is CASSALVSEAFF. The CDR3 region has the DNA TGTGCCAGCAGTGCCCTTGTGTCTGAAGCTTTCTTT.

As regards this clone: One junction end disagrees with the germline gene, perhaps due to a read error. This chain links TRBV18 with TRBJ2-5; the match to TRBD1 covers 8 bases. Germline loops: CDR1 KGHSH, CDR2 LQKENI. This CDR3 contains 16 residues. The CDR3 DNA is TGTGCCAGATCACCCCTGACAGGGGCCGGGCAAGAGACCCAGTACTTC. Translated: CARSPLTGAGQETQYF.

The CDR3 loop is CASSITGTMNTEAFF. DNA of the CDR3: TGTGCCAGTAGTATAACAGGGACCATGAACACTGAAGCTTTCTTT. V gene TRBV19 combines with J gene TRBJ1-1, with D possibly TRBD1 on 6 matching bases. The V end lost 2 bases, the J end lost 0 bases, and 10 bases lay between the germline ends. Germline CDR1 and CDR2: LNHDA and SQIVND (reference sequence). CDR3 length: 15 residues.